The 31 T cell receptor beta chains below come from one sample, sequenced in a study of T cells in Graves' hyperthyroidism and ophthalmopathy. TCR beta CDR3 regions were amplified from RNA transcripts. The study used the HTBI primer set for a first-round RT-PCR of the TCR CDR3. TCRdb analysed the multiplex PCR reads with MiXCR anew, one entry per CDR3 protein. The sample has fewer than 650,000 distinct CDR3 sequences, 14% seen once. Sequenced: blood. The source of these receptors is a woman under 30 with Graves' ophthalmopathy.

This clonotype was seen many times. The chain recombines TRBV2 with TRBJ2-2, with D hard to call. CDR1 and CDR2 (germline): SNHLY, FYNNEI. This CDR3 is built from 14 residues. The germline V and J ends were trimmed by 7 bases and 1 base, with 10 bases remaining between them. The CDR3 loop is CASMPLLNTGELFF. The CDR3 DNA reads TGTGCCAGCATGCCACTCCTGAACACCGGGGAGCTGTTTTTT.

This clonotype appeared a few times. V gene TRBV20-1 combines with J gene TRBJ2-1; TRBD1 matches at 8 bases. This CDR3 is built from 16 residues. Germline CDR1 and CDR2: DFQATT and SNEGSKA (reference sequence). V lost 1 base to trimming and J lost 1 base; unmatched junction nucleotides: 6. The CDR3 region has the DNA TGCAGTGCTAGAGCAAGGGACAGGCATTCCTACAATGAGCAGTTCTTC. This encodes CSARARDRHSYNEQFF.

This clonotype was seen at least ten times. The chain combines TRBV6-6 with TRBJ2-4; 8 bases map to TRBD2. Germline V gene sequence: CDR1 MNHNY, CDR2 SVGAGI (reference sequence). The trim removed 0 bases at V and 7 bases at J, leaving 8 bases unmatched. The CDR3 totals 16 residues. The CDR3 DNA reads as TGTGCCAGCAGTTACTCTGAGCGGGAGATGTGGAACATTCAGTACTTC. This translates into CASSYSEREMWNIQYF.

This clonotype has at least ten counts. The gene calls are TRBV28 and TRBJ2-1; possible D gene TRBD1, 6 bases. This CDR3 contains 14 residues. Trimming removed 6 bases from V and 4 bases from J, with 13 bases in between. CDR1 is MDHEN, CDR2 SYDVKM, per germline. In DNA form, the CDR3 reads TGTGCCAGCAGAATGAACAGGGCTTACAATGAGCAGTTCTTC. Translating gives CASRMNRAYNEQFF.

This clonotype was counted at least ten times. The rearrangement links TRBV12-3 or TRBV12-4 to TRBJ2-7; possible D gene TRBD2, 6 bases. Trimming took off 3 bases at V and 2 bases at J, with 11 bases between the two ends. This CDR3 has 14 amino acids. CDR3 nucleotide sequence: TGTGCCAGCAGTTTTGGGGGAGGCCCCTACGAGCAGTACTTC. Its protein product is CASSFGGGPYEQYF.

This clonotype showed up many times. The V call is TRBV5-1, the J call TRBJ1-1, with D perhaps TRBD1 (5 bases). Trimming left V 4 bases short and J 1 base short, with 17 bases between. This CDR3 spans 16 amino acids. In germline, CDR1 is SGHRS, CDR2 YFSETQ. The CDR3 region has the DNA TGCGCCAGCAGCCCAGACTATCCGGACAAGAACACTGAAGCTTTCTTT. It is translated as CASSPDYPDKNTEAFF.

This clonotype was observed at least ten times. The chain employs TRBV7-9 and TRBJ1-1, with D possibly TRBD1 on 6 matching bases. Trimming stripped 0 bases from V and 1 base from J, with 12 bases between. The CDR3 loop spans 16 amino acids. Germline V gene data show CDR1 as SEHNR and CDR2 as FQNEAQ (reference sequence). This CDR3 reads CASSLAGGTSNTEAFF. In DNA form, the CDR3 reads TGTGCCAGCAGCTTAGCGGGGGGCACCTCGAACACTGAAGCTTTCTTT.

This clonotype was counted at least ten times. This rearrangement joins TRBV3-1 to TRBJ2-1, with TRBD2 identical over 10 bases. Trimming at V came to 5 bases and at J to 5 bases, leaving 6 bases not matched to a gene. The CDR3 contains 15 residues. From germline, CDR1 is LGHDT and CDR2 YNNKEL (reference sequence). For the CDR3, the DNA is TGTGCCAGCAGCACCGGGACTAGCGCACACAATGAGCAGTTCTTC. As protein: CASSTGTSAHNEQFF.

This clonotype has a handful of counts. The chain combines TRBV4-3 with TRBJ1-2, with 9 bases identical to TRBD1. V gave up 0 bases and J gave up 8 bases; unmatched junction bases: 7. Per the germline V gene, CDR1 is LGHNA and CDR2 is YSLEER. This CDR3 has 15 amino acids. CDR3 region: CASSQEFRDRVGYTF. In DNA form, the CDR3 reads TGCGCCAGCAGCCAAGAATTCCGGGACAGGGTCGGCTACACCTTC.

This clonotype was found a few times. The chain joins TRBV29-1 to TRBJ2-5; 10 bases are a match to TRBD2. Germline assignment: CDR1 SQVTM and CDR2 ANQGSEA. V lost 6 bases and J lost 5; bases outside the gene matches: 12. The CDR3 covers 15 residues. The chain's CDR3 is CSVGLAVKVGETQYF. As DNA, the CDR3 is TGCAGCGTCGGACTAGCGGTCAAGGTGGGGGAGACCCAGTACTTC.

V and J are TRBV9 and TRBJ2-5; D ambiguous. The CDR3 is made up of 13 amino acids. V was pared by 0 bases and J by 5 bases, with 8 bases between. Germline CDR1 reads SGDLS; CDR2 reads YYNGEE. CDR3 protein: CASSVGVKETQYF. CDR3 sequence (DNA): TGTGCCAGCAGCGTAGGGGTCAAGGAGACCCAGTACTTC.

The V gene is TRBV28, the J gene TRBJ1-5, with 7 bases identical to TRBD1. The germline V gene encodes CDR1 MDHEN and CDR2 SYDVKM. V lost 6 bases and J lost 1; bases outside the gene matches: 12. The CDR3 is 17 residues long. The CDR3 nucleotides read TGTGCCAGCAGACTAGACAGGGAAGTAGGGAGCAATCAGCCCCAGCATTTT. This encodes CASRLDREVGSNQPQHF. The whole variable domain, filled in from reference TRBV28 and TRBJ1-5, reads DVKVTQSSRYLVKRTGEKVFLECVQDMDHENMFWYRQDPGLGLRLIYFSYDVKMKEKGDIPEGYSVSREKKERFSLILESASTNQTSMYLCASRLDREVGSNQPQHFGDGTRLSIL.

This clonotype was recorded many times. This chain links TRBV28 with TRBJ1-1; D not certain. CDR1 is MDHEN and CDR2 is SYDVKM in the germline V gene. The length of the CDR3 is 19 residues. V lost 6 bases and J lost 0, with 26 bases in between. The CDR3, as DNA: TGTGCCAGCAGAACCGGGATAACAGCCCAAAGCGGACTGAACACTGAAGCTTTCTTT. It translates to CASRTGITAQSGLNTEAFF. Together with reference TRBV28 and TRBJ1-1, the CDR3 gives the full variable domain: DVKVTQSSRYLVKRTGEKVFLECVQDMDHENMFWYRQDPGLGLRLIYFSYDVKMKEKGDIPEGYSVSREKKERFSLILESASTNQTSMYLCASRTGITAQSGLNTEAFFGQGTRLTVV.

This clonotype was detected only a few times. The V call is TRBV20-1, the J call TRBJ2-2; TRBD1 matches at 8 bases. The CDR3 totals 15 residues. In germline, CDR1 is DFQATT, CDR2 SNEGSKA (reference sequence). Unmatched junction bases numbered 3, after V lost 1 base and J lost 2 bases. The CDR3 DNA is TGCAGTGCTAGAGCAGGGGGCATAAACACCGGGGAGCTGTTTTTT. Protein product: CSARAGGINTGELFF.

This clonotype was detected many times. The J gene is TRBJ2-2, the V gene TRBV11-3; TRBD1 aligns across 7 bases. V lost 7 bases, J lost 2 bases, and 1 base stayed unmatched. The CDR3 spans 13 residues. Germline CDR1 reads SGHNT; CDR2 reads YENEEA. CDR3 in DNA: TGTGCCAGCAAAGGGGGCAACACCGGGGAGCTGTTTTTT. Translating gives CASKGGNTGELFF.

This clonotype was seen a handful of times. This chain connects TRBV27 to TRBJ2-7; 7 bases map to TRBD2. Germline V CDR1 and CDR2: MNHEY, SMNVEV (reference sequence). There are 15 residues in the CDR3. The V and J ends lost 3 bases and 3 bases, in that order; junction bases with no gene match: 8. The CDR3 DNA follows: TGTGCCAGCAGTTTGCGAGCGGGACCACACTACGAGCAGTACTTC. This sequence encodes CASSLRAGPHYEQYF.

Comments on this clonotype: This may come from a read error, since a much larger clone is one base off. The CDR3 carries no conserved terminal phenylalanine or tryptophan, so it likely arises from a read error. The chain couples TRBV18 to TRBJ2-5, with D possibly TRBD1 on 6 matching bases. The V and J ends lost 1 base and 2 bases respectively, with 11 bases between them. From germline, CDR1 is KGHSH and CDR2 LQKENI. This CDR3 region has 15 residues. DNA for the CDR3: TGTGCCAGCTCACCACTCCAGGGGTTACAAGAGACCCAGTACTAC. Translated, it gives CASSPLQGLQETQYY.

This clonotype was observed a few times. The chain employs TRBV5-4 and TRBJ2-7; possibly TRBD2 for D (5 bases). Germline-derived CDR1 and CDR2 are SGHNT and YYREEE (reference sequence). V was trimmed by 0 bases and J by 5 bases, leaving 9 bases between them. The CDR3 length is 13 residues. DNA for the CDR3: TGTGCCAGCAGCTTGGCCGAGGAGGACGAGCAGTACTTC. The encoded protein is CASSLAEEDEQYF.

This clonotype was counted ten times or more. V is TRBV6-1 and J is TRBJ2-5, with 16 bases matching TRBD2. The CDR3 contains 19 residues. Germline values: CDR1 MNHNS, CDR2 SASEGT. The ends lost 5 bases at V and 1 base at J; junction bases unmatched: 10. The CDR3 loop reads CASSRPGLAGGGGQETQYF. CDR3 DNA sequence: TGTGCCAGCAGTCGTCCGGGACTAGCGGGAGGGGGGGGCCAAGAGACCCAGTACTTC.

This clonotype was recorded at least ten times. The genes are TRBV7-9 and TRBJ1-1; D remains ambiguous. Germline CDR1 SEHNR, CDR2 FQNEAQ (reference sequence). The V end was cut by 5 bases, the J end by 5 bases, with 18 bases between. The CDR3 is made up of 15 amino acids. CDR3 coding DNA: TGTGCCAGCAGCCCTCCCGACCGACTAAGAACTGAAGCTTTCTTT. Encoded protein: CASSPPDRLRTEAFF.

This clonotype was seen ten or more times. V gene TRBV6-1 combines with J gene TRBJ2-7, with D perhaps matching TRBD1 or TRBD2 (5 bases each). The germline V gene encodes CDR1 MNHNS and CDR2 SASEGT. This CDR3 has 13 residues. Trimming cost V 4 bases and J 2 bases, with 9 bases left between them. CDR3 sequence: CASSVGGTYEQYF. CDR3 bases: TGTGCCAGCAGTGTTGGGGGAACCTACGAGCAGTACTTC.

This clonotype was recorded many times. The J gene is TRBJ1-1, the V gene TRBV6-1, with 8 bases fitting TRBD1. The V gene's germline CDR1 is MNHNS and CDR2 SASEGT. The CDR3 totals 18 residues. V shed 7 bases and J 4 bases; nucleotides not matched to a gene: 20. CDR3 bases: TGTGCCAGCATCCTACTGAGCCCCGGGACAGGCGAATCCACTGAAGCTTTCTTT. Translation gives CASILLSPGTGESTEAFF.

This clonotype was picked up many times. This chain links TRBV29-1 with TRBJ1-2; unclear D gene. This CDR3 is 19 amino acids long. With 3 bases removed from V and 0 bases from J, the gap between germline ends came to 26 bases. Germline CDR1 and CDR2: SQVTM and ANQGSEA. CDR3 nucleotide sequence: TGCAGCGTTGATTTGGGCCAACTGGACGCCATGGGAGCTAACTATGGCTACACCTTC. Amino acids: CSVDLGQLDAMGANYGYTF.

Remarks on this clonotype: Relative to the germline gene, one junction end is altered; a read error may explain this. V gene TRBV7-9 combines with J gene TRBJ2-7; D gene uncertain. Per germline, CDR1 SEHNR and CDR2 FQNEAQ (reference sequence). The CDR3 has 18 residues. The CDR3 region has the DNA TGTGGCAGCAGCCAGATTCGACCAGGTTCCCCTAAAAGGAACGAGCAGTACTTC. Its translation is CGSSQIRPGSPKRNEQYF.

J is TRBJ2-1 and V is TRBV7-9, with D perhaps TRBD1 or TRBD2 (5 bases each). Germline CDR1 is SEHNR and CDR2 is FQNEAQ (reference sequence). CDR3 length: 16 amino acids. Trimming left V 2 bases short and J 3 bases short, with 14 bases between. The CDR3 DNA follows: TGTGCCAGCAGCTTAATGCGGGCTAGGGGCTACAATGAGCAGTTCTTC. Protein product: CASSLMRARGYNEQFF. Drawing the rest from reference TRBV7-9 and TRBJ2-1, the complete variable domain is DTGVSQNPRHKITKRGQNVTFRCDPISEHNRLYWYRQTLGQGPEFLTYFQNEAQLEKSRLLSDRFSAERPKGSFSTLEIQRTEQGDSAMYLCASSLMRARGYNEQFFGPGTRLTVL.

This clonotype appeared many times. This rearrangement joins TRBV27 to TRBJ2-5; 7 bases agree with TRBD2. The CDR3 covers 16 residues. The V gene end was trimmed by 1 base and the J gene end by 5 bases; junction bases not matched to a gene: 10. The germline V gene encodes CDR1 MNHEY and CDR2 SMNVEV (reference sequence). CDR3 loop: CASSLFRQWEGETQYF. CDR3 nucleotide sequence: TGTGCCAGCAGTTTATTCCGTCAGTGGGAGGGGGAGACCCAGTACTTC.

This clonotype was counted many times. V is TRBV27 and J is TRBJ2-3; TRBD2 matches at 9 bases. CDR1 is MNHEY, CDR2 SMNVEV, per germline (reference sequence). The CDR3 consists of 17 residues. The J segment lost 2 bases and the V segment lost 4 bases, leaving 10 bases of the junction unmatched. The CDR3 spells CASSSRTSDRHTDTQYF. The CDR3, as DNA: TGTGCCAGCAGTTCACGGACTAGCGATCGTCACACAGATACGCAGTATTTT.

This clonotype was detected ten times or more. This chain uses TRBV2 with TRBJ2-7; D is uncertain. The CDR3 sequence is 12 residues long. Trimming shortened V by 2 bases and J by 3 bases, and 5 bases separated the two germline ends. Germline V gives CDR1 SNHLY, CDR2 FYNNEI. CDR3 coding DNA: TGTGCCAGCAGTGAACCCATCTACGAGCAGTACTTC. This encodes CASSEPIYEQYF.

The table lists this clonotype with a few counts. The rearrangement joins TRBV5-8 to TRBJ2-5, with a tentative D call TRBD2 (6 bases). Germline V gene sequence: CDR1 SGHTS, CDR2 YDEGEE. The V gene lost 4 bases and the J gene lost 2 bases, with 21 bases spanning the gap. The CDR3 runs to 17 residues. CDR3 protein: CASSPFKGRRLQETQYF. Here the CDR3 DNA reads TGTGCCAGCAGCCCCTTTAAAGGGAGGAGGCTTCAAGAGACCCAGTACTTC.

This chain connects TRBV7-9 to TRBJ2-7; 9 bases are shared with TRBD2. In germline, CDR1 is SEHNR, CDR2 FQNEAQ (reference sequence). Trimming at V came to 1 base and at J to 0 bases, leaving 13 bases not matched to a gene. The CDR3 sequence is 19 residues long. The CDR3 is CASSLEGRRGRASSYEQYF. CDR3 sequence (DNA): TGTGCCAGCAGCTTAGAGGGTCGACGCGGGAGGGCGAGCTCCTACGAGCAGTACTTC.

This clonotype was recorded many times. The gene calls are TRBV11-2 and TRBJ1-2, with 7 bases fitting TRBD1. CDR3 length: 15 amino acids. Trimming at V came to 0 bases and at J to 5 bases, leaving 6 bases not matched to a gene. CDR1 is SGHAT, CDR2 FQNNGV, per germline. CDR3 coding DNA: TGTGCCAGCAGCTTAGAATCCGGGACAGCTTATGGCTACACCTTC. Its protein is CASSLESGTAYGYTF.